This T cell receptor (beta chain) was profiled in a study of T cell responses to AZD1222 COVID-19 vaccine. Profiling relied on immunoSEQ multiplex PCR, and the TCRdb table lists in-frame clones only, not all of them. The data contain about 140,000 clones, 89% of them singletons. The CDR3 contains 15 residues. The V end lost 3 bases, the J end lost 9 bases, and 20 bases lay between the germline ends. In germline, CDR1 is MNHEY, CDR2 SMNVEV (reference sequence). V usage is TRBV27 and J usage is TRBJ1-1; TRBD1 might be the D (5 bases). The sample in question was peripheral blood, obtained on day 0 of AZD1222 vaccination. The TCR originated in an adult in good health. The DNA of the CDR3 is TGTGCCAGCAGTTTTCGTCGGACACCGACAGACCAAGCTTTCTTT. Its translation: CASSFRRTPTDQAFF.